Listed below are T cell receptor beta chains from one sample, sequenced in a study of T cell responses to AZD1222 COVID-19 vaccine. Some clones are missing from TCRdb's copy, which holds only in-frame ones; the method was immunoSEQ multiplex PCR. The sample lists about 150,000 clones, 70% to 90% occurring once. The sample in question was peripheral blood, obtained on day 0 of MenACWY control vaccination. These receptors were obtained from an adult in good health. The conserved cysteine and the conserved F or W are not part of the CDR3 here.

cdr3_aa: ASRAAAALPPWGEQF
v_call: TRBV27
cdr3_length: 15
j_call: TRBJ2-1

cdr3_aa: ASSDGPGRATYEQY
v_call: TRBV9
cdr3_length: 14
j_call: TRBJ2-7

cdr3_aa: ASGEVYNEQF
v_call: TRBV11-2
cdr3_length: 10
j_call: TRBJ2-1

cdr3_aa: ASSQGRQGGTGELF
v_call: TRBV4-3
cdr3_length: 14
j_call: TRBJ2-2

cdr3_aa: SASTGSGNTIY
v_call: TRBV20-1
cdr3_length: 11
j_call: TRBJ1-3

cdr3_aa: ASSLTLITEAF
v_call: TRBV7-9
cdr3_length: 11
j_call: TRBJ1-1

cdr3_aa: SVVARPISTEAF
v_call: TRBV29-1
cdr3_length: 12
j_call: TRBJ1-1

cdr3_aa: ASSPFGGLIIYNEQF
v_call: TRBV7-2
cdr3_length: 15
j_call: TRBJ2-1

cdr3_aa: ASISVGVRNTEAF
v_call: TRBV6-5
cdr3_length: 13
j_call: TRBJ1-1

cdr3_aa: SVEGVEAF
v_call: TRBV29-1
cdr3_length: 8
j_call: TRBJ1-1

cdr3_aa: ARSPGGDRIVAKNIQY
v_call: TRBV5-3
cdr3_length: 16
j_call: TRBJ2-4

cdr3_aa: ASKVRRAGDNQPQH
v_call: TRBV28
cdr3_length: 14
j_call: TRBJ1-5

cdr3_aa: ASSTPRGQGIMNTEAF
v_call: TRBV6-2/TRBV6-3
cdr3_length: 16
j_call: TRBJ1-1

cdr3_aa: ASSLDRALSGNTIY
v_call: TRBV5-5
cdr3_length: 14
j_call: TRBJ1-3

cdr3_aa: ASSSGGLPYNEQF
v_call: TRBV6-5
cdr3_length: 13
j_call: TRBJ2-1

cdr3_aa: ASSPTTRGESPLH
v_call: TRBV18
cdr3_length: 13
j_call: TRBJ1-6

cdr3_aa: AGGRSSGNTIY
v_call: TRBV6-5
cdr3_length: 11
j_call: TRBJ1-3

cdr3_aa: ASSLGLRPEKLF
v_call: TRBV5-1
cdr3_length: 12
j_call: TRBJ1-4

cdr3_aa: ASSITWGSDLYEQY
v_call: TRBV11-3
cdr3_length: 14
j_call: TRBJ2-7

cdr3_aa: ASSDLGEKLF
v_call: TRBV6-5
cdr3_length: 10
j_call: TRBJ1-4

cdr3_aa: ASSLQGIYGYT
v_call: TRBV7-9
cdr3_length: 11
j_call: TRBJ1-2

cdr3_aa: ASSQPGSGDLAF
v_call: TRBV3-1/TRBV3-2
cdr3_length: 12
j_call: TRBJ1-1

cdr3_aa: ASSPLLDGAF
v_call: TRBV2
cdr3_length: 10
j_call: TRBJ1-1

cdr3_aa: ASSWNTEAF
v_call: TRBV11-3
cdr3_length: 9
j_call: TRBJ1-1

cdr3_aa: ASSYAREGYGYT
v_call: TRBV6-5
cdr3_length: 12
j_call: TRBJ1-2

cdr3_aa: ASSEIPLTGINTGELF
v_call: TRBV6-1
cdr3_length: 16
j_call: TRBJ2-2

cdr3_aa: ASSIDWRQGRSNEQF
v_call: TRBV19
cdr3_length: 15
j_call: TRBJ2-1

cdr3_aa: ASSWTGISGANVLT
v_call: TRBV18
cdr3_length: 14
j_call: TRBJ2-6

cdr3_aa: ASGLGRTGWLNTEAF
v_call: TRBV12-5
cdr3_length: 15
j_call: TRBJ1-1

cdr3_aa: AWRQAALYGYT
v_call: TRBV30
cdr3_length: 11
j_call: TRBJ1-2

cdr3_aa: AICWDSGRDSPLH
v_call: TRBV27
cdr3_length: 13
j_call: TRBJ1-6

cdr3_aa: ASSFLASTSYNEQF
v_call: TRBV5-1
cdr3_length: 14
j_call: TRBJ2-1

cdr3_aa: AWSDTGGAF
v_call: TRBV30
cdr3_length: 9
j_call: TRBJ1-1

cdr3_aa: ASSSGEGLMNTEAF
v_call: TRBV7-3
cdr3_length: 14
j_call: TRBJ1-1

cdr3_aa: ASSEGEKLF
v_call: TRBV10-2
cdr3_length: 9
j_call: TRBJ1-4

cdr3_aa: ASSLADRSYEQY
v_call: TRBV5-1
cdr3_length: 12
j_call: TRBJ2-7

cdr3_aa: ASSGQQGTNTEAF
v_call: TRBV5-4
cdr3_length: 13
j_call: TRBJ1-1

cdr3_aa: ASSFPEETQY
v_call: TRBV12-3/TRBV12-4
cdr3_length: 10
j_call: TRBJ2-5

cdr3_aa: ASSFPGAETQY
v_call: TRBV6-5
cdr3_length: 11
j_call: TRBJ2-5

cdr3_aa: ASSLGDRGTEAF
v_call: TRBV5-1
cdr3_length: 12
j_call: TRBJ1-1

cdr3_aa: ASSYRGEAGNTIY
v_call: TRBV6-5
cdr3_length: 13
j_call: TRBJ1-3

cdr3_aa: ASSESFDYGYT
v_call: TRBV6-1
cdr3_length: 11
j_call: TRBJ1-2

cdr3_aa: ASSLDAGGREQY
v_call: TRBV7-2
cdr3_length: 12
j_call: TRBJ2-7

cdr3_aa: ASSTLTVATNEKLF
v_call: TRBV19
cdr3_length: 14
j_call: TRBJ1-4

cdr3_aa: ASPARIAKNIQY
v_call: TRBV6-7
cdr3_length: 12
j_call: TRBJ2-4

cdr3_aa: ASSRRTGTGFSGANVLT
v_call: TRBV6-6
cdr3_length: 17
j_call: TRBJ2-6